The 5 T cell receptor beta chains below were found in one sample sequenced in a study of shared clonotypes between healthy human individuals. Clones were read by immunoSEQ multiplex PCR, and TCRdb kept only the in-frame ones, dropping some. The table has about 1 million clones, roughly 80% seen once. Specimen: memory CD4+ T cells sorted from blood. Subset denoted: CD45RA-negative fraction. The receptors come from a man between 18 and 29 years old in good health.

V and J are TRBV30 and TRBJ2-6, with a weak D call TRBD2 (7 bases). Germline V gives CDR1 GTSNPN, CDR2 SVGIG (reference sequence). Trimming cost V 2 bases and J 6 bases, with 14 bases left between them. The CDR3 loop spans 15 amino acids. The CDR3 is CAWSPGGFAANVLTF. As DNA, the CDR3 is TGTGCCTGGAGTCCGGGGGGCTTTGCGGCCAACGTCCTGACTTTC.

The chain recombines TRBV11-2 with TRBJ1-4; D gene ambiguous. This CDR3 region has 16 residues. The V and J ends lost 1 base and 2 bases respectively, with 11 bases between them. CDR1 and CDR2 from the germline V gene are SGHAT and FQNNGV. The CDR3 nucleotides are TGTGCCAGCAGCTTAGTCGCGGGGAGTACTAATGAAAAACTGTTTTTT. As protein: CASSLVAGSTNEKLFF.

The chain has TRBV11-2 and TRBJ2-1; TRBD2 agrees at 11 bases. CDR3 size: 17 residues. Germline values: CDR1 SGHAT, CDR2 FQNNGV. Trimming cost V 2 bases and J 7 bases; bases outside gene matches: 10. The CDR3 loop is CASSLNPSGRSGNEQFF. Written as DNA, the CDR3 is TGTGCCAGCAGCTTAAACCCTAGCGGGAGGAGTGGAAATGAGCAGTTCTTC. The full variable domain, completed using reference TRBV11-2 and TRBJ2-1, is EAGVAQSPRYKIIEKRQSVAFWCNPISGHATLYWYQQILGQGPKLLIQFQNNGVVDDSQLPKDRFSAERLKGVDSTLKIQPAKLEDSAVYLCASSLNPSGRSGNEQFFGPGTRLTVL.

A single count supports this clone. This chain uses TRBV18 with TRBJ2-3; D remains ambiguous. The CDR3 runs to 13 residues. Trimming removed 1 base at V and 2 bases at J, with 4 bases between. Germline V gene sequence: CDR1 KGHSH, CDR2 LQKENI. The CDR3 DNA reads TGTGCCAGCTCACCACGCACCACAGATACGCAGTATTTT. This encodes CASSPRTTDTQYF. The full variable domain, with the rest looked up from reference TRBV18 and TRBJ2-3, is NAGVMQNPRHLVRRRGQEARLRCSPMKGHSHVYWYRQLPEEGLKFMVYLQKENIIDESGMPKERFSAEFPKEGPSILRIQQVVRGDSAAYFCASSPRTTDTQYFGPGTRLTVL.

The CDR3 reads CASSDWGASEQYF. The CDR3 DNA reads as TGTGCCAGCAGTGATTGGGGGGCCAGCGAGCAGTACTTC. The rearrangement links TRBV2 to TRBJ2-7; tentatively, D is TRBD1 or TRBD2 (6 bases each). Trimming pared 3 bases from V and 6 bases from J, leaving 12 bases between. This CDR3 is built from 13 residues. Looked up from germline, CDR1 is SNHLY and CDR2 is FYNNEI.